These T cell receptor beta chains were read from a single sample in a study of blood T cell repertoires in COVID-19. The protocol was immunoSEQ multiplex PCR, while the TCRdb copy is restricted to in-frame clones and leaves out a portion. The data show fewer than 50,000 clones, around 75% seen once. The specimen sequenced was peripheral blood. These receptors all come from a man older than 75 with acute or convalescent COVID-19. Both conserved end residues are part of each CDR3. Each record gives: J gene, V gene, D gene, clone size, CDR3 protein, CDR3 DNA. D genes are given only for firm matches. A clone size is listed for some rows: how often the clone was seen (once, few, many), or a class if it is expanded.

TRBJ1-1	TRBV12-5	NA	NA	CASGLTGRNTEAFF	TGTGCTAGTGGTTTGACAGGGAGGAACACTGAAGCTTTCTTT
TRBJ1-1	TRBV5-6	TRBD1	NA	CASSVGQGRSTEAFF	TGTGCCAGCAGCGTGGGACAGGGTAGGTCCACTGAAGCTTTCTTT
TRBJ2-2	TRBV19	TRBD1	NA	CASSLSRGSTGELFF	TGTGCCAGTAGCCTTAGCAGGGGGAGCACCGGGGAGCTGTTTTTT
TRBJ2-7	TRBV2	TRBD1	once	CASRAGTGTGEQYF	TGTGCCAGCAGGGCCGGGACAGGGACGGGGGAGCAGTACTTC
TRBJ2-3	TRBV6-5	NA	many	CASSLGLASDTQYF	TGTGCCAGCAGCCTAGGGTTAGCGTCAGATACGCAGTATTTT
TRBJ1-5	TRBV18	TRBD1	NA	CASSAPQGAGNQPQHF	TGTGCCAGCTCAGCCCCCCAGGGGGCAGGGAATCAGCCCCAGCATTTT
TRBJ2-3	TRBV5-1	TRBD2	NA	CASEPGGLAGSSTDTQYF	TGCGCCAGCGAACCCGGAGGACTAGCGGGATCTAGCACAGATACGCAGTATTTT
TRBJ2-5	TRBV28	TRBD1	once	CASRGQGARTQYF	TGTGCCAGCAGGGGACAGGGGGCGCGGACCCAGTACTTC
TRBJ1-1	TRBV2	NA	NA	CASSEGAFMNTEAFF	TGTGCCAGCAGTGAAGGGGCCTTCATGAACACTGAAGCTTTCTTT
TRBJ2-1	TRBV3-1/TRBV3-2	NA	NA	CASSQVLSGAHEQFF	TGTGCCAGCAGCCAAGTCCTTAGCGGTGCCCATGAGCAGTTCTTC
TRBJ2-3	TRBV24-1	TRBD1	NA	CATSDSRDRVRDTQYF	TGTGCCACCAGTGATTCCCGGGACAGGGTAAGGGATACGCAGTATTTT
TRBJ2-5	TRBV19	TRBD1	NA	CASSQGVGGKTQYF	TGTGCCAGTAGCCAGGGGGTAGGTGGGAAGACCCAGTACTTC
TRBJ2-2	TRBV28	TRBD2	NA	CASSAGTSGRELFF	TGTGCCAGTTCAGCCGGGACTAGCGGGCGGGAGCTGTTTTTT
TRBJ2-1	TRBV27	NA	NA	CASSLRGYPYNEQFF	TGTGCCAGCAGTTTAAGGGGTTATCCCTACAATGAGCAGTTCTTC
TRBJ1-1	TRBV19	NA	NA	CASRLTGTINTEAFF	TGTGCCAGTAGGCTAACCGGGACAATAAACACTGAAGCTTTCTTT
TRBJ2-5	TRBV6-5	TRBD1	NA	CASRWDRGEFGTQYF	TGTGCCAGCAGATGGGACAGGGGAGAGTTCGGGACCCAGTACTTC
TRBJ2-5	TRBV19	NA	few	CASSIDTGSQETQYF	TGTGCCAGTAGTATAGATACCGGGTCTCAAGAGACCCAGTACTTC
TRBJ2-3	TRBV7-8	NA	NA	CASSLGAPRGTDTQYF	TGTGCCAGCAGCTTAGGGGCCCCCAGGGGTACAGATACGCAGTATTTT
TRBJ1-5	TRBV18	TRBD1	once	CASSPGQGAGDQPQHF	TGTGCCAGCTCACCAGGACAGGGGGCTGGAGATCAGCCCCAGCATTTT
TRBJ2-3	TRBV5-8	NA	NA	CASSLSSTDTQYF	TGTGCCAGCAGCTTGTCTAGCACAGATACGCAGTATTTT
TRBJ2-2	TRBV7-9	NA	once	CASSPRINTGELFF	TGTGCCAGCAGCCCGCGGATCAACACCGGGGAGCTGTTTTTT
TRBJ2-1	TRBV10-3	TRBD2	NA	CAISVSGLAGVGYNEQFF	TGTGCCATCAGTGTCTCGGGACTAGCGGGAGTAGGTTACAATGAGCAGTTCTTC
TRBJ1-2	TRBV5-6	TRBD1	NA	CASTLRTGNYGYTF	TGTGCCAGCACCCTAAGGACAGGGAACTATGGCTACACCTTC
TRBJ2-5	TRBV5-6	TRBD2	NA	CASSRGTRGETQYF	TGTGCCAGCAGCCGTGGGACTAGAGGAGAGACCCAGTACTTC
TRBJ2-3	TRBV5-1	TRBD2	NA	CASSPVASGRADTQYF	TGCGCCAGCAGCCCGGTGGCTAGCGGGAGGGCAGATACGCAGTATTTT
TRBJ2-7	TRBV18	TRBD1	NA	CASSPRKGTGGNEQYF	TGTGCCAGCTCACCACGTAAAGGGACAGGGGGTAACGAGCAGTACTTC
TRBJ1-1	TRBV2	NA	NA	CASSEAYDSRRTEAFF	TGTGCCAGCAGTGAAGCTTACGACAGCCGAAGGACTGAAGCTTTCTTT
TRBJ1-4	TRBV2	NA	NA	CASKGPRLGPTNEKLFF	TGTGCCAGCAAAGGTCCCCGATTGGGCCCAACTAATGAAAAACTGTTTTTT
TRBJ2-5	TRBV29-1	NA	NA	CSAHGGPYQETQYF	TGCAGCGCCCACGGAGGACCGTACCAAGAGACCCAGTACTTC
TRBJ2-7	TRBV27	TRBD2	NA	CASSKNSGAREQYF	TGTGCCAGCAGCAAGAACAGCGGGGCGAGGGAGCAGTACTTC
TRBJ1-1	TRBV6-5	NA	NA	CASSRDNSNTEAFF	TGTGCCAGCAGTCGGGACAACTCGAACACTGAAGCTTTCTTT
TRBJ1-5	TRBV6-5	NA	few	CASSYSDRSNQPQHF	TGTGCCAGCAGTTACTCTGACAGAAGCAATCAGCCCCAGCATTTT
TRBJ2-7	TRBV14	NA	NA	CASSQKTSTYEQYF	TGTGCCAGCAGCCAGAAGACTAGTACCTACGAGCAGTACTTC
TRBJ2-1	TRBV2	TRBD1	NA	CASWDRGQTNEQFF	TGTGCCAGCTGGGACAGGGGACAAACCAATGAGCAGTTCTTC
TRBJ2-7	TRBV28	NA	NA	CASSLRYEQYF	TGTGCCAGCAGTCTACGGTACGAGCAGTACTTC
TRBJ2-5	TRBV12-3/TRBV12-4	NA	NA	CASSTPEGETQYF	TGTGCCAGCAGTACACCGGAGGGAGAGACCCAGTACTTC
TRBJ1-4	TRBV15	NA	NA	CATSKEASSEKLFF	TGTGCCACCAGCAAGGAGGCATCTTCGGAAAAACTGTTTTTT
TRBJ2-7	TRBV27	TRBD2	NA	CASRLIVAGGWYEQYF	TGTGCCAGCAGACTCATAGTAGCGGGAGGTTGGTACGAGCAGTACTTC
TRBJ1-5	TRBV25-1	TRBD1	NA	CASSGPGQGRSNQPQHF	TGTGCCAGCAGTGGGCCGGGACAGGGTAGGAGCAATCAGCCCCAGCATTTT
TRBJ1-6	TRBV28	TRBD1	NA	CASTGQGSSPLHF	TGTGCCAGCACCGGACAGGGCAGTTCACCCCTCCACTTT
TRBJ1-6	TRBV4-1	TRBD1	NA	CASSQAGQSLSYNSPLHF	TGCGCCAGCAGCCAAGCGGGACAGTCCCTTTCCTATAATTCACCCCTCCACTTT
TRBJ1-1	TRBV5-1	NA	NA	CASSLVARETEAFF	TGCGCCAGCAGCTTGGTAGCGCGGGAAACTGAAGCTTTCTTT
TRBJ1-4	TRBV10-3	TRBD1	NA	CAIRPGQATNEKLFF	TGTGCCATCAGGCCGGGACAGGCAACTAATGAAAAACTGTTTTTT
TRBJ2-7	TRBV6-6	NA	NA	CASSSTAQSSYEQYF	TGTGCCAGCAGCTCTACAGCACAAAGCTCCTACGAGCAGTACTTC
TRBJ2-7	TRBV28	TRBD1	few	CASSPSGTGSWEQYF	TGTGCCAGCAGCCCTTCCGGGACAGGGTCTTGGGAGCAGTACTTC
TRBJ2-7	TRBV9	TRBD2	few	CASSPRRLALNYEQYF	TGTGCCAGCAGCCCTAGGCGACTAGCCCTAAACTACGAGCAGTACTTC
TRBJ1-2	TRBV6-6	NA	NA	CASSYGQYGYTF	TGTGCCAGCAGTTACGGGCAGTATGGCTACACCTTC
TRBJ1-3	TRBV28	TRBD1	many	CASSLFDRGPGNTIYF	TGTGCCAGCAGTTTATTTGACAGGGGGCCGGGAAACACCATATATTTT
TRBJ1-2	TRBV9	NA	NA	CASSAGPGTSNYGYTF	TGTGCCAGCAGCGCCGGGCCGGGAACCTCTAACTATGGCTACACCTTC
TRBJ2-1	TRBV18	TRBD2	once	CASSPRPVAGAYNEQFF	TGTGCCAGCTCACCCCGGCCGGTAGCGGGAGCCTACAATGAGCAGTTCTTC
TRBJ1-1	TRBV30	NA	NA	CAWSPLRSTEAFF	TGTGCCTGGAGCCCTCTACGGAGCACTGAAGCTTTCTTT
TRBJ2-7	TRBV5-1	TRBD2	NA	CASRGGGSGSYEQYF	TGCGCCAGCAGGGGTGGAGGGAGCGGGAGTTACGAGCAGTACTTC
TRBJ1-5	TRBV30	NA	NA	CAWSYDSSNQPQHF	TGTGCCTGGAGCTATGACAGTAGCAATCAGCCCCAGCATTTT
TRBJ2-4	TRBV6-1	NA	NA	CASSEAQGQKNIQYF	TGTGCCAGCAGTGAAGCGCAGGGCCAGAAAAACATTCAGTACTTC